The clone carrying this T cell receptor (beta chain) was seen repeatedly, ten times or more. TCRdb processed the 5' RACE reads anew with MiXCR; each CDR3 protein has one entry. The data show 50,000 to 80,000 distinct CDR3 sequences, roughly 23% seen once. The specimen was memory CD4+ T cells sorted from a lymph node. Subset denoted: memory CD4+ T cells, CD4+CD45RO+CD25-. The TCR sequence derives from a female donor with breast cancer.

The CDR3 DNA reads TGTGCCAGCACCGCAAACAGGGGGCCCGGGGCTGAAGCTTTCTTT. It codes for CASTANRGPGAEAFF. This chain connects TRBV6-2 or TRBV6-3 to TRBJ1-1; TRBD1 aligns across 9 bases. Germline V CDR1 and CDR2: MNHEY, SVGEGT. V lost 7 bases and J lost 6; bases outside the gene matches: 12. The CDR3 totals 15 residues.